Included here is one TCR beta chain sequence, with context. As yet, its antigen is unknown. The source of the sample is a study of regulatory T cells in long-lasting Graves disease. Study findings and constraints: Among samples with persistent disease, TRBV28, TRBJ1-2 and TRBJ2-5 were favored. Sampling was limited to peripheral blood rather than thyroid tissue. Persistent Graves' patients showed less TCR diversity than newly diagnosed patients showed.

Time point defined: persistent/refractory GD, antithyroid drugs over 5 years with positive TRAb. Following extraction of RNA from PBMCs, that RNA was used to make the TCR library. Both iRepertoire HTBI primers and Arm-PCR of CDR3 regions were used to build the TCR beta libraries. MiXCR, run by TCRdb on the multiplex PCR reads, gives a single entry per CDR3 protein. The table lists 700,000 or so distinct CDR3 sequences, 25% to 35% of them singletons. J gave up 2 bases and V 4 bases, and 4 bases lay outside the gene matches. CDR3 size: 14 residues. CDR1 and CDR2 from the germline V gene are MNHEY and SVGAGI.

The TCR was taken from a female donor with Graves disease. This chain joins TRBV6-5 and TRBJ2-5; 7 bases map to TRBD2. Material: peripheral blood mononuclear cells (PBMCs), obtained when the disease was refractory, from a patient treated with antithyroid drugs. The CDR3 here is CASSLAGWQETQYF. CDR3 sequence (DNA): TGTGCCAGCAGTTTAGCGGGTTGGCAAGAGACCCAGTACTTC.